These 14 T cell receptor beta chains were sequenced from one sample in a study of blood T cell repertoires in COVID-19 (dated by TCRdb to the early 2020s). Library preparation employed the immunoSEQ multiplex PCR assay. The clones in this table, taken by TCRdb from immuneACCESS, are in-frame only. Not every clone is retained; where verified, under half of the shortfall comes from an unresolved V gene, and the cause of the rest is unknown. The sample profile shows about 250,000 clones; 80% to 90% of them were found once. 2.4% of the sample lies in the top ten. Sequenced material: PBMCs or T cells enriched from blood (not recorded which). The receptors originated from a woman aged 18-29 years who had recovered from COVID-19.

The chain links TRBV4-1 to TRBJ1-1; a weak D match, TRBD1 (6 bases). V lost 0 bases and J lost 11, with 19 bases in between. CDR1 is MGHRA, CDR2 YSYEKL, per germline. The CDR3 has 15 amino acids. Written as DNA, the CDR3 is TGCGCCAGCAGCCAAGAGTCAGGGGACCCATTGTCGGCTTTCTTT. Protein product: CASSQESGDPLSAFF.

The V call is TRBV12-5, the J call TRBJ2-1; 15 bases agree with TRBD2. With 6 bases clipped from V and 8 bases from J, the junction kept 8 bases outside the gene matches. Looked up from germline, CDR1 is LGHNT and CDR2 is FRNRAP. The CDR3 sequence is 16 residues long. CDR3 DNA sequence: TGTGCTAGTGGGATCGCCGGGACTAGCGGGGGGTATGAGCAGTTCTTC. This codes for CASGIAGTSGGYEQFF.

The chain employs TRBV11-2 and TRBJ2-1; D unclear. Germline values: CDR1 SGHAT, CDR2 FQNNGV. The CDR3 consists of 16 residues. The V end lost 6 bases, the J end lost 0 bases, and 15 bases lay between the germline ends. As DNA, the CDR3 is TGTGCCAGCAGGCAACGCCCTTTTAGCTCCTACAATGAGCAGTTCTTC. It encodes CASRQRPFSSYNEQFF.

The CDR3 bases are TGTGCCAGCAACCTAGCGATAGTTAATGAGCAGTTCTTC. Its translation is CASNLAIVNEQFF. The chain carries TRBV7-2 and TRBJ2-1, with a possible D match to TRBD2 (6 bases). The CDR3 is 13 amino acids. The V end was cut by 7 bases, the J end by 7 bases, with 14 bases between. Germline assignment: CDR1 SGHTA and CDR2 FQGNSA.

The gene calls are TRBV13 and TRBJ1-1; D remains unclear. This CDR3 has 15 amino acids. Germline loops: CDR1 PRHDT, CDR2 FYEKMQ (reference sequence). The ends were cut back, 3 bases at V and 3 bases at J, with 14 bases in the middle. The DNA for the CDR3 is TGTGCCAGCAGCTTGGGCTACGGGAGAGACACTGAAGCTTTCTTT. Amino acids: CASSLGYGRDTEAFF. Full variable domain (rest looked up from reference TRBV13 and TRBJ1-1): AAGVIQSPRHLIKEKRETATLKCYPIPRHDTVYWYQQGPGQDPQFLISFYEKMQSDKGSIPDRFSAQQFSDYHSELNMSSLELGDSALYFCASSLGYGRDTEAFFGQGTRLTVV.

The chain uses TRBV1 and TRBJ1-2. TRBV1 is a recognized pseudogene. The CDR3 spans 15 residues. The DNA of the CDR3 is TGCACCAGCAGCCCAAAGGAAGAGGCCAACTATGGCTACACCTTC. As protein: CTSSPKEEANYGYTF.

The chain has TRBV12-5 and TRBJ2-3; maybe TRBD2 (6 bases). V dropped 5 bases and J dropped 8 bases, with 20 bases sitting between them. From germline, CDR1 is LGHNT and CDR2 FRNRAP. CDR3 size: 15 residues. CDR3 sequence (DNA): TGTGCTAGTGGTGTTGGGGGAGGTGACCTGCCTACGCAGTATTTT. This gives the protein CASGVGGGDLPTQYF.

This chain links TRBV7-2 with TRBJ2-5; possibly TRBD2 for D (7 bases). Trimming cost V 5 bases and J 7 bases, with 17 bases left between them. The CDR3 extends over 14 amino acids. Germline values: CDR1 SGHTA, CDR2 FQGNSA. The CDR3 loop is CASSPLGGGRTQYF. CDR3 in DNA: TGTGCCAGCAGCCCATTAGGGGGGGGTCGGACCCAGTACTTC.

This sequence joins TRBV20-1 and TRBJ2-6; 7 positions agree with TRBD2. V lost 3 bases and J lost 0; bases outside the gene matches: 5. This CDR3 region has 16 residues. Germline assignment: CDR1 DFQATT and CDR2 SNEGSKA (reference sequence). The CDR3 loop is CSASGGEGSGANVLTF. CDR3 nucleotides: TGCAGTGCTAGTGGAGGGGAGGGCTCTGGGGCCAACGTCCTGACTTTC.

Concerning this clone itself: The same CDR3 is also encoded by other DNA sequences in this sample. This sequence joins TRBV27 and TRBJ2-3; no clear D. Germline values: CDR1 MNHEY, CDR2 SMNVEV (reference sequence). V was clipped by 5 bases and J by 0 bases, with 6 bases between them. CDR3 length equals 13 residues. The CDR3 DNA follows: TGTGCCAGCAGTCTTACTAGCACAGATACGCAGTATTTT. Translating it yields CASSLTSTDTQYF.

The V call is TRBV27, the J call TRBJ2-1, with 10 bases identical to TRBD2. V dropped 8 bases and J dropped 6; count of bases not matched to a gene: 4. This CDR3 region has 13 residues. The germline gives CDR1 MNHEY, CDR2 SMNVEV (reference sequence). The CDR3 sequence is CASRGLAFNEQFF. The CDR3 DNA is TGTGCCAGCCGGGGACTAGCGTTCAATGAGCAGTTCTTC.

This CDR3 reads CASSVDAGMDQPQHF. CDR3 nucleotides: TGTGCCAGCAGCGTAGATGCAGGGATGGATCAGCCCCAGCATTTT. The chain has TRBV9 and TRBJ1-5; D may be TRBD1 (5 bases). V was clipped by 0 bases and J by 5 bases, with 12 bases between them. CDR3 size: 15 residues. CDR1 is SGDLS and CDR2 is YYNGEE in the germline V gene. The variable domain in full, with the rest retrieved from reference TRBV9 and TRBJ1-5, is DSGVTQTPKHLITATGQRVTLRCSPRSGDLSVYWYQQSLDQGLQFLIQYYNGEERAKGNILERFSAQQFPDLHSELNLSSLELGDSALYFCASSVDAGMDQPQHFGDGTRLSIL.

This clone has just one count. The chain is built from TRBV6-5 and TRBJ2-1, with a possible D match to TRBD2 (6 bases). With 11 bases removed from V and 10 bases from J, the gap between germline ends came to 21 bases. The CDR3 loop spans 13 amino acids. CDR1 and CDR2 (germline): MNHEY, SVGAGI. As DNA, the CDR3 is TGTGCCGGACGTCTGGGGAGGACTGGGGAGCAGTTCTTC. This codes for CAGRLGRTGEQFF.

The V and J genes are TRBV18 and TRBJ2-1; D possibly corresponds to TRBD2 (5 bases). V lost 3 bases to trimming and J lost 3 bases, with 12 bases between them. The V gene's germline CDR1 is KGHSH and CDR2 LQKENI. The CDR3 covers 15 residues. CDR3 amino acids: CASSPAGTSYNEQFF. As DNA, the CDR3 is TGTGCCAGCTCACCGGCGGGTACTAGCTACAATGAGCAGTTCTTC.